The present T cell receptor (beta chain) was sequenced within a study of cytomegalovirus exposure and HLA in healthy donors. Regarding the study as a whole: Later work found most CMV-associated TCR beta chains apparently HLA-restricted. It was approximately 150 TCR beta chains that were listed as cytomegalovirus-associated.

The CDR3 is made up of 17 amino acids. CDR1 MDHEN and CDR2 SYDVKM come from the germline V gene. V lost 8 bases and J lost 2; bases outside the gene matches: 12. The PCR ran on 60 Vbeta and 13 Jbeta primers. Only in-frame clones appear in the TCRdb table, and some are missing; sequencing was by immunoSEQ multiplex PCR. This table holds some 120,000 clones, around 82% found once. Notes on this clone: No antigen is known for it.

The gene calls are TRBV28 and TRBJ1-5, with 10 bases lining up with TRBD1. The TCR originated in a middle-aged woman in good health and CMV-seropositive. The sample consisted of PBMCs. CDR3 nucleotide sequence: TGTGCCAGCGATTACCCCCGGGACAGGGGAGGCAATCAGCCCCAGCATTTT. Protein sequence: CASDYPRDRGGNQPQHF.